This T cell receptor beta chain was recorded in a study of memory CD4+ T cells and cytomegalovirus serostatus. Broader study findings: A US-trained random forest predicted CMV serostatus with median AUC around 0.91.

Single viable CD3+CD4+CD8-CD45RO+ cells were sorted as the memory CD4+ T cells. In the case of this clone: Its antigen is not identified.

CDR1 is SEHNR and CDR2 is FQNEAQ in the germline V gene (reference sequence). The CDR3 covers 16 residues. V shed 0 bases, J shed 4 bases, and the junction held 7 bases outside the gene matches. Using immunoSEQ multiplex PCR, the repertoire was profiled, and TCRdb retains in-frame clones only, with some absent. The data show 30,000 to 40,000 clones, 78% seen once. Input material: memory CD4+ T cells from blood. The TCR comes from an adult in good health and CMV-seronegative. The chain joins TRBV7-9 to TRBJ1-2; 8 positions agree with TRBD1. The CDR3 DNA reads TGTGCCAGCAGCTTAGCCAACCGACAGGGGAGCTATGGCTACACCTTC. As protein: CASSLANRQGSYGYTF.